This T cell receptor beta chain was captured by sequencing in a study of identical twins. This clonotype was observed a handful of times. TCRdb fed the 5' RACE reads into MiXCR, producing one record per CDR3 protein. This table has 570,000 or so distinct CDR3 sequences, nearly 10% appearing once. Germline CDR1 reads ENHRY; CDR2 reads SYGVKD. CDR3 size: 16 residues. V was clipped by 1 base and J by 0 bases; unmatched bases: 3. The sample also formed part of further work on yellow fever vaccine responses in identical twins.

This receptor was taken from a woman aged 18 to 35 in good health. Specimen: PBMCs. The V gene is TRBV10-3, the J gene TRBJ2-5; the match to TRBD1 covers 9 bases. The CDR3 reads CAISEWGQGDQETQYF. The CDR3 nucleotides read TGTGCCATCAGTGAGTGGGGACAGGGCGACCAAGAGACCCAGTACTTC.